The present T cell receptor (beta chain) was sequenced within a study of blood T cell repertoires in COVID-19. The wider study: Collection of acute and convalescent COVID-19 samples took place in the United States, Italy and Spain.

In the study's own analysis: How many nucleated cells were present was estimated from reference gene primer amplification. Sequencing used immunoSEQ multiplex PCR; TCRdb keeps in-frame clones, though not all of them. The V and J calls and the clone size are those of that table, but D and trimming were determined from the DNA. The sample lists roughly 300,000 clones, 65% to 90% occurring once. Individuals drawn from 24 US areas were roughly 18 to 95 years old. Germline V CDR1 and CDR2: ENHRY, SYGVKD. The CDR3 extends over 16 amino acids. Trimming at V came to 3 bases and at J to 11 bases, leaving 13 bases not matched to a gene.

The sequence derives from a middle-aged woman with acute COVID-19. Input material: PBMCs or T cells enriched from blood (not recorded which). This rearrangement joins TRBV10-3 to TRBJ2-1; 10 nucleotides match TRBD2. CDR3: CAISDLPLAGAVKQFF. The CDR3 DNA follows: TGTGCCATCAGTGATCTCCCTCTAGCGGGAGCCGTTAAGCAGTTCTTC.